A single T cell receptor beta chain is shown here with its context. The entry originates in a study of cytomegalovirus exposure and HLA in healthy donors. The PCR made use of 60 Vbeta and 13 Jbeta primers. The repertoire was sequenced with immunoSEQ multiplex PCR; TCRdb's copy has only in-frame clones and lacks some. The sample consists of some 180,000 clones, about 80% of them appearing once. Trimming removed 5 bases from V and 5 bases from J; junction bases left unmatched: 11. This CDR3 comprises 15 residues. Germline V CDR1 and CDR2: LNHNV, YYDKDF (reference sequence). The J gene is TRBJ2-5, the V gene TRBV15; 7 bases map to TRBD1. Source material: PBMCs. This TCR was recovered from a middle-aged man in good health and CMV-seronegative. CDR3 nucleotides: TGTGCCACCAGCGTCGGGGCAGGGGGTGAGGAGACCCAGTACTTC. Translating gives CATSVGAGGEETQYF.